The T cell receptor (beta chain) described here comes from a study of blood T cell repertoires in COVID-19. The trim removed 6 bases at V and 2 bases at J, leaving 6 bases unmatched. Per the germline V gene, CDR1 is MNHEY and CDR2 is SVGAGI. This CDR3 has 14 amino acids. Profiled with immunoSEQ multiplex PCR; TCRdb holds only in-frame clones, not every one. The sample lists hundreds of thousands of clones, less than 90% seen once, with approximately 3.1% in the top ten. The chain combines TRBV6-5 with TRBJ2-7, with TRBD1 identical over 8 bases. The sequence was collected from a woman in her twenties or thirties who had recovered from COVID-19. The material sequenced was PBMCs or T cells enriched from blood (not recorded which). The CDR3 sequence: CASSNRGFTYEQYF. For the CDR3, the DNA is TGTGCCAGCAGCAACAGGGGGTTTACCTACGAGCAGTACTTC.